This T cell receptor beta chain was identified during a study of blood T cell repertoires in COVID-19. Germline lookup yields CDR1 SQVTM and CDR2 ANQGSEA. J lost 1 base, V lost 4 bases, and 3 bases had no gene match. This CDR3 spans 15 amino acids. This clone appeared a single time. Clones were sequenced by immunoSEQ multiplex PCR, and TCRdb holds only the in-frame ones, with some missing. Of over 250,000 clones listed, roughly nine tenths were seen once; the top ten hold 2.6%. Cohort placement rested on clinical history that participants reported themselves. Sequenced input: PBMCs or T cells enriched from blood (not recorded which). V and J are TRBV29-1 and TRBJ2-2; 10 nucleotides match TRBD2. This receptor was identified in a man aged 55 to 70 who had recovered from COVID-19. The chain's CDR3 is CSVGPSGGNTGELFF. DNA for the CDR3: TGCAGCGTTGGTCCTAGCGGGGGGAACACCGGGGAGCTGTTTTTT.